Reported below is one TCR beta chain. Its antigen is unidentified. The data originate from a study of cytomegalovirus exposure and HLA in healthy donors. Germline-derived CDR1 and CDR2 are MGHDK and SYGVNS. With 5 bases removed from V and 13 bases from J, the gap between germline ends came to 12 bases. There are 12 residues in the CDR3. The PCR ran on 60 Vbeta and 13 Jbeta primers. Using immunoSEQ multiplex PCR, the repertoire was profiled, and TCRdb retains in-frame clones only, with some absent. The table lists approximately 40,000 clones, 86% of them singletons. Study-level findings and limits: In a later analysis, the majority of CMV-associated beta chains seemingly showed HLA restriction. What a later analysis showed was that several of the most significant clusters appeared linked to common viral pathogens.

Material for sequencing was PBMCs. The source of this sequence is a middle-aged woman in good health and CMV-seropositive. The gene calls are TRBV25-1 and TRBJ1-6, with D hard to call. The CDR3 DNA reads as TGTGCCAGCAGTTACTCACGAAGTCCCCTCCACTTT. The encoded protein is CASSYSRSPLHF.